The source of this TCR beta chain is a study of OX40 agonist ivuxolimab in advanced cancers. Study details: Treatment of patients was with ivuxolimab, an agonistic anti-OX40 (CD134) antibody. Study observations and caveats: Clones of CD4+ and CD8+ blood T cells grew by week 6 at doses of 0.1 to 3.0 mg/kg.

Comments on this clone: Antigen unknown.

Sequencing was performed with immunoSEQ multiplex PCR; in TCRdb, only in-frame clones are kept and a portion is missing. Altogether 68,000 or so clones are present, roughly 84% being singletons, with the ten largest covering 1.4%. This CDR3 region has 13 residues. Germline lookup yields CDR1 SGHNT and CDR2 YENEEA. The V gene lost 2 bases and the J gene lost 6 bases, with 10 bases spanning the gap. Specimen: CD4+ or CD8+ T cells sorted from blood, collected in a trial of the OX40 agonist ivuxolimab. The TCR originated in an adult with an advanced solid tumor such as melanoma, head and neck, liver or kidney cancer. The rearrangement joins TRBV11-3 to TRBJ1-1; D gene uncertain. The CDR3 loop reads CASSLPGSAEAFF. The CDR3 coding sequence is TGTGCCAGCAGCTTACCCGGCAGTGCTGAAGCTTTCTTT.